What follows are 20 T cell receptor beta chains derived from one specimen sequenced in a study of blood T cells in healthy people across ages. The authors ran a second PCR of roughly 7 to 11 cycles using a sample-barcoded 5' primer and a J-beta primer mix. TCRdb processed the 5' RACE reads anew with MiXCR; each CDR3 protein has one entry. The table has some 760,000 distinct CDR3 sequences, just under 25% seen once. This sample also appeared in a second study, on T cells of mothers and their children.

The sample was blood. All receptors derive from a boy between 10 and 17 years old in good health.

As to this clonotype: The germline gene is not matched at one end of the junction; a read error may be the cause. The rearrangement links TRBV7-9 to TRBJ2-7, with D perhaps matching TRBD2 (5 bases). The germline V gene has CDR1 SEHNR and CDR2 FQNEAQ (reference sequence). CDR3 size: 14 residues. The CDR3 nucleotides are TGTGCCAGCAGCTCAGGCACGGCGGGCTACGCGCAGTACTTC. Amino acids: CASSSGTAGYAQYF.

The CDR3 bases are TGCAGCTTCGGGACTAGCGGGGTCTACGAGCAGTACTTC. This encodes CSFGTSGVYEQYF. This rearrangement joins TRBV29-1 to TRBJ2-7; TRBD2 matches 13 bases. J lost 3 bases, V lost 8 bases, and 4 bases had no gene match. This CDR3 region has 13 residues. CDR1 is SQVTM and CDR2 is ANQGSEA in the germline V gene.

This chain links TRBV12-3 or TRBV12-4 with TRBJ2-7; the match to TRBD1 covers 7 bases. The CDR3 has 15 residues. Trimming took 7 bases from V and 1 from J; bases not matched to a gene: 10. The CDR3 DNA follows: TGTGCCAGCACCTGGGGGACAGCGAGATCCTACGAGCAGTACTTC. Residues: CASTWGTARSYEQYF.

Here the CDR3 reads CASSRARGGGYNEQFF. The DNA of the CDR3 is TGTGCCAGCAGCCGCGCTCGCGGCGGGGGCTACAATGAGCAGTTCTTC. The V and J genes are TRBV6-1 and TRBJ2-1; TRBD2 agrees at 7 bases. CDR1 and CDR2 from the germline V gene are MNHNS and SASEGT. This CDR3 spans 16 amino acids. The V segment lost 6 bases and the J segment 3 bases; nucleotides outside the gene matches: 11.

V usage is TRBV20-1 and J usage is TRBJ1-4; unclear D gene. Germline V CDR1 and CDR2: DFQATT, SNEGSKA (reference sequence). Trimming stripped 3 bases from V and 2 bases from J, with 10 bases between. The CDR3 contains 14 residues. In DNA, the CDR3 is TGCAGTGCTAGGGAACCACCGACTAATGAAAAACTGTTTTTT. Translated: CSAREPPTNEKLFF.

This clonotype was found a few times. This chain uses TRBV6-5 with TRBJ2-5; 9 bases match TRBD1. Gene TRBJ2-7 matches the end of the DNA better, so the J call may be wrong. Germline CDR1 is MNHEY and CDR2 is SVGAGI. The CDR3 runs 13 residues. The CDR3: CASSRGTGNEQYF. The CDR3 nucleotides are TGTGCCAGCAGTCGGGGGACAGGGAACGAGCAGTACTTC.

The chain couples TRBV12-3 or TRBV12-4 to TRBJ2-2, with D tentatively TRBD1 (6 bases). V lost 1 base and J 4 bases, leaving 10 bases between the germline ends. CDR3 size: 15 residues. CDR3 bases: TGTGCCAGCAGTTTAGGGGACATCTTCACCGGGGAGCTGTTTTTT. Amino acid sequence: CASSLGDIFTGELFF.

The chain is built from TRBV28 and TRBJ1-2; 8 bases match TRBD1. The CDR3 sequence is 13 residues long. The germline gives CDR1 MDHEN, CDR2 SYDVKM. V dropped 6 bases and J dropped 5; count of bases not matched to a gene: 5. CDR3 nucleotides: TGTGCCAGCAGATTGGGACAGGCATATGGCTACACCTTC. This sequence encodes CASRLGQAYGYTF.

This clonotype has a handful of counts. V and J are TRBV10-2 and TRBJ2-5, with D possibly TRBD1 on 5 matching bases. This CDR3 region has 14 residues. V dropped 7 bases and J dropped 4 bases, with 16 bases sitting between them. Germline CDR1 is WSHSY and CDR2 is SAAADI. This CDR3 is CASNQGGGPETQYF. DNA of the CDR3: TGCGCCAGCAATCAGGGCGGTGGTCCAGAGACCCAGTACTTC.

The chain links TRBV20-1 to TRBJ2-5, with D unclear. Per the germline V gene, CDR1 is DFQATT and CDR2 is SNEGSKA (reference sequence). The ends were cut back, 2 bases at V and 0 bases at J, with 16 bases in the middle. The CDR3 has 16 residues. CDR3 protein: CSARSPRTAYQETQYF. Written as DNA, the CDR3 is TGCAGTGCTAGAAGCCCCCGGACGGCGTACCAAGAGACCCAGTACTTC.

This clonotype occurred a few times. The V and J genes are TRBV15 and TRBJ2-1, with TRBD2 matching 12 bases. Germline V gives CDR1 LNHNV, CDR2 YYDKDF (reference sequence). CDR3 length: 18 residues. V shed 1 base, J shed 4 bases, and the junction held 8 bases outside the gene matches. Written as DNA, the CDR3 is TGTGCCACCAGCAGAGTAGCTAGCGGGGGGGCCAAATACAATGAGCAGTTCTTC. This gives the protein CATSRVASGGAKYNEQFF.

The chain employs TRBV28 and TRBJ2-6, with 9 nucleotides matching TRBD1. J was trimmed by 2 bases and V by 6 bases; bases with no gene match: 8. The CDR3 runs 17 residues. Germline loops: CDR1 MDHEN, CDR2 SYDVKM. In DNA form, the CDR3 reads TGTGCCAGCAGCATACAGGGGGCGACGGCTGGGGCCAACGTCCTGACTTTC. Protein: CASSIQGATAGANVLTF.

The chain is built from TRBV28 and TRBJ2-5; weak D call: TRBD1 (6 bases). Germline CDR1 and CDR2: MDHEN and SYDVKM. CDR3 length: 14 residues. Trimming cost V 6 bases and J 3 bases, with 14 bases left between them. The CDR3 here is CASRKLRDKETQYF. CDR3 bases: TGTGCCAGCAGGAAACTCCGGGACAAAGAGACCCAGTACTTC.

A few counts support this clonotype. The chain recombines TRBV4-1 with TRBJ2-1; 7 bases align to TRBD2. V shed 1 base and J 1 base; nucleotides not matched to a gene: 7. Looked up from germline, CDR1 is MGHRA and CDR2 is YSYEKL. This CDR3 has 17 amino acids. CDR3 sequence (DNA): TGCGCCAGCAGCCAAGCCCGAGGCGGGAGTTCCTACAATGAGCAGTTCTTC. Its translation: CASSQARGGSSYNEQFF.

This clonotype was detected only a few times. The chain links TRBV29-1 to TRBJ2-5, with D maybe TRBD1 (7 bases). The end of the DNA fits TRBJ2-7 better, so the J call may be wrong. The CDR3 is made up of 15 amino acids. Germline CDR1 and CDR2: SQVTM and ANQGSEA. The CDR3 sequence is CSVEGGAGGPYEQYF. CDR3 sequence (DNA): TGCAGCGTTGAAGGGGGTGCAGGGGGGCCCTACGAGCAGTACTTC.

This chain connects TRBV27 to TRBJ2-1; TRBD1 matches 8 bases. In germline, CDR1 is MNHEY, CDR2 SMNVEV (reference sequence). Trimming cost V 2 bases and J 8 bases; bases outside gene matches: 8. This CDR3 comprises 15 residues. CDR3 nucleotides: TGTGCCAGCAGTTTACCGGGACAGGACGCATATGAGCAGTTCTTC. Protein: CASSLPGQDAYEQFF.

CDR3 coding DNA: TGTGCCAGCAGCCAAGATTGGCCGGGACGGGGCCTCAATGACCAGTACTTC. The encoded protein is CASSQDWPGRGLNDQYF. The rearrangement uses TRBV3-1 and TRBJ2-5; D may match TRBD1 or TRBD2 (5 bases each). CDR1 is LGHDT and CDR2 is YNNKEL in the germline V gene (reference sequence). Trimming left V 0 bases short and J 10 bases short, with 24 bases between. The CDR3 is made up of 17 amino acids.

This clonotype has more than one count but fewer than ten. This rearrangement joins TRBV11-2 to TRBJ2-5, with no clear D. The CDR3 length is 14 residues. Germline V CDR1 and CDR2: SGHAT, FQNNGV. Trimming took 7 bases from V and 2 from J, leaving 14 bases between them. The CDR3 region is CASTPAGRQETQYF. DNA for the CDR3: TGTGCCAGCACCCCGGCCGGTAGACAAGAGACCCAGTACTTC.

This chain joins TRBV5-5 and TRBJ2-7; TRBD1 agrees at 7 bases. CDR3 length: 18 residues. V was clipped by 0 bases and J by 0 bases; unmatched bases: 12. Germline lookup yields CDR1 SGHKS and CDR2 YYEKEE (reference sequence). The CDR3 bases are TGTGCCAGCAGCTTGGAATGGTTCCAACAGGGGCCCTCCTACGAGCAGTACTTC. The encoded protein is CASSLEWFQQGPSYEQYF.

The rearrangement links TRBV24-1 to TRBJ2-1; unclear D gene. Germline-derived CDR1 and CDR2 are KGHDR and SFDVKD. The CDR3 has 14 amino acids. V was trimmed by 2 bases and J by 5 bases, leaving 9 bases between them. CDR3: CATSDSLYNNEQFF. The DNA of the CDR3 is TGTGCCACCAGTGATTCCTTATATAACAATGAGCAGTTCTTC.